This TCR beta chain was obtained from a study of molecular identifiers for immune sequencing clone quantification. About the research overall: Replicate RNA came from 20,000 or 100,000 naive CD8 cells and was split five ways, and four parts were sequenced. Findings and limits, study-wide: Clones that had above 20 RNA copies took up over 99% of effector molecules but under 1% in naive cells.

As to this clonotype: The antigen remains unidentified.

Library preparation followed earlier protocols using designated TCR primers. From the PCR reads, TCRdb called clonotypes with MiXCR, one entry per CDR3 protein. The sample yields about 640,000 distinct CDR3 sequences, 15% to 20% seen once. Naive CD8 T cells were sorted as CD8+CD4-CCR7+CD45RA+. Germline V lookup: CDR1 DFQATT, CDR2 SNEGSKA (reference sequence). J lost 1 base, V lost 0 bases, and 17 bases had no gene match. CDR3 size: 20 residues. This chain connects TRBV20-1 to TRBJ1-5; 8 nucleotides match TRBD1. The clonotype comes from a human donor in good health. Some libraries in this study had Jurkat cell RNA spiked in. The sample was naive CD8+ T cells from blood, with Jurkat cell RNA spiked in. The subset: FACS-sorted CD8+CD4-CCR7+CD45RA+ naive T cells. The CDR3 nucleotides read TGCAGTGCTAGAGATATTGGTCGGCGACAGGGGAGGTACAGCAATCAGCCCCAGCATTTT. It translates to CSARDIGRRQGRYSNQPQHF.